Sequencing of this T cell receptor (beta chain) was carried out in a study of blood T cells in healthy people across ages. Study results and caveats: Donor CMV infection status was unknown, possibly confounding age-related changes in expanded clonotypes.

This clonotype was seen repeatedly, ten times or more. Its antigen remains unidentified. Trimming cost V 5 bases and J 5 bases; bases outside gene matches: 6. This CDR3 has 14 amino acids. The germline CDR1 and CDR2 sequences are DFQATT and SNEGSKA (reference sequence). There were healthy Caucasian individuals from Russia, aged roughly 6 to 100, serving as donors. It was approximately 9 milliliters of peripheral blood that were drawn from each donor. With a J-beta primer mix and a sample-barcoded 5' primer, a second PCR ran about 6 to 11 cycles. One entry per CDR3 protein, called by TCRdb with MiXCR from the 5' RACE reads. The sample carries around 870,000 distinct CDR3 sequences, less than 35% recorded once.

The genes are TRBV20-1 and TRBJ2-3, with TRBD2 matching over 11 bases. Sequencing input: blood. The source is a woman of 80 years or more in good health. CDR3 sequence (DNA): TGCAGTGCTGGTAGCGGGGGGGCTAGAGATACGCAGTATTTT. Amino acids: CSAGSGGARDTQYF.